What follows are 4 T cell receptor beta chains derived from one specimen sequenced in a study of blood T cells in healthy people across ages. It was with a sample-barcoded 5' primer and a J-beta primer mix that a second PCR of roughly 7 to 12 cycles was run. TCRdb reprocessed the 5' RACE reads with MiXCR, giving one entry per CDR3 protein. The sample records around 620,000 distinct CDR3 sequences, 25% to 30% being singletons. The specimen was blood. These receptors were obtained from a woman in her sixties or seventies in good health.

As to this clonotype: This may stem from a read error, because a much larger clone lies one nucleotide away. The chain couples TRBV7-2 to TRBJ2-1; perhaps TRBD2 as D (5 bases). The germline CDR1 and CDR2 sequences are SGHTA and FQGNSA. The CDR3 length is 15 residues. The CDR3 spells CASSLAGSSYNERFF. The CDR3 nucleotides read TGTGCCAGCAGCTTAGCGGGGAGCTCCTACAATGAGCGGTTCTTC.

This chain uses TRBV5-1 with TRBJ2-3; 9 bases are a match to TRBD1. J was trimmed by 4 bases and V by 1 base; bases with no gene match: 4. Germline V gene lookup returns CDR1 SGHRS and CDR2 YFSETQ. CDR3 length: 15 amino acids. CDR3 loop: CASSLTGGVSDTQYF. The CDR3 nucleotides read TGCGCCAGCAGCTTGACAGGGGGCGTCTCAGATACGCAGTATTTT.

This clonotype was counted once. The chain employs TRBV4-3 and TRBJ1-4, with D unresolved. Trimming removed 0 bases at V and 8 bases at J, with 19 bases between. Per germline, CDR1 LGHNA and CDR2 YSLEER. This CDR3 comprises 17 residues. CDR3 region: CASSQDLSVRGEEKLFF. For the CDR3, the DNA is TGCGCCAGCAGCCAAGATTTATCGGTGAGAGGAGAAGAAAAACTGTTTTTT.

This clonotype is a singleton in its sample. The chain couples TRBV12-3 or TRBV12-4 to TRBJ2-7; 15 positions match TRBD2. The CDR3 covers 12 residues. After removal of 10 bases from V and 9 bases from J, the junction contained 4 bases not matched to a gene. The CDR3 DNA sequence: TGTGCCACCGGACTAGCGGGGGGGTGGCAGTACTTC. Amino acids: CATGLAGGWQYF.